This T cell receptor beta chain was sequenced during a study of blood T cell repertoires in COVID-19. The assay was immunoSEQ multiplex PCR, and TCRdb's table has in-frame clones only and misses some. The sample lists over 350,000 clones; about nine tenths were seen once. Only one count was recorded for this clone. The germline CDR1 and CDR2 sequences are SEHNR and FQNEAQ (reference sequence). The CDR3 runs to 14 residues. Trimming removed 5 bases at V and 3 bases at J, with 11 bases between. The sequence derives from a woman aged 40 to 50 who had been exposed to COVID-19. The rearrangement links TRBV7-9 to TRBJ1-3; TRBD1 might be the D (5 bases). Specimen: PBMCs or T cells enriched from blood (not recorded which). CDR3 residues: CASSLATGGNTIYF. CDR3 sequence (DNA): TGTGCCAGCAGCCTGGCAACAGGTGGAAACACCATATATTTT.